Presented here are 21 T cell receptor delta chains from one specimen sequenced in a study of γδ T cells in repeated Plasmodium falciparum infection. Bulk repertoires came from Vgamma9/Vdelta2+ or Vdelta2-negative gammadelta T cells flow-sorted from PBMC. TCRdb reprocessed the multiplex PCR reads through CATT. The table includes 70,000 to 95,000 delta-chain clones, 1.4% detected once. Sequencing input: gamma-delta T cells from blood. The receptor source for this set is a pool of human donors (malaria-infected and uninfected, not separated).

The table lists this clone with a few counts. TCRdb attributes to this sequence the protein of a much larger clone, which differs from the DNA translation at residue 7; a read error is likely, and the protein displayed is translated from the DNA. This chain links TRDV3 with TRDJ1, with D possibly being TRDD2 (7 bases). V lost 3 bases and J lost 0, with 29 bases in between. From germline, CDR1 is TVYSNPD and CDR2 GDNSRS (reference sequence). This CDR3 is built from 19 residues. CDR3 nucleotides: TGTGCCTTCCCCCTTCCTTCTGCGGGGGAAACTCCTTACACCGATAAACTCATCTTT. Translated, it gives CAFPLPSAGETPYTDKLIF.

In its sample, this clone was seen a few times. This likely stems from a read error, as it lies one base from a far larger clone. Other DNA sequences from this sample encode an identical CDR3 as well. The rearrangement links TRDV1 to TRDJ1, with 7 bases aligning to TRDD3. V shed 8 bases, J shed 1 base, and the junction held 22 bases outside the gene matches. The germline V gene encodes CDR1 TSWWSYY and CDR2 QGS. The CDR3 contains 19 residues. CDR3 coding DNA: TGTGCTCTTTGTCGCCTTCAGAACCTCCTGGGGGCTTCCACCGATAAACTCATCTTT. It translates to CALCRLQNLLGASTDKLIF.

In its sample, this clone was seen a few times. The TCRdb protein comes from a much larger clone and disagrees with this DNA's translation at residue 11, likely due to a read error; the protein given here is derived from the DNA. The V gene is TRDV1, the J gene TRDJ1; D is possibly TRDD2 (6 bases). TCRdb is silent on the J gene; assignment here came from matching the DNA to germline. CDR3 length: 16 residues. V was trimmed by 3 bases and J by 4 bases, leaving 18 bases between them. Germline assignment: CDR1 TSWWSYY and CDR2 QGS. CDR3 protein: CALGDPSRRYIDKLIF. The CDR3 DNA sequence: TGTGCTCTTGGGGATCCTTCCCGACGGTACATCGATAAACTCATCTTT.

This clone showed up just a few times. With only one base between it and a far larger clone, this is likely a read error. The same CDR3 can be traced to other DNA sequences in this sample. The chain combines TRDV1 with TRDJ1; maybe TRDD3 (5 bases). TCRdb supplies no J gene; here it was assigned by aligning the nucleotide sequence to germline. The CDR3 spans 19 residues. The V gene's germline CDR1 is TSWWSYY and CDR2 QGS. The CDR3 sequence is CALGELRPARPLYTDKLIF. The CDR3 coding sequence is TGTGCTCTCGGGGAACTAAGACCAGCCCGACCCTTGTACACCGATAAACTCATCTTT.

This clone was counted between two and nine times. Given a far larger clone just one base away, this is likely a sequencing read error. The identical CDR3 is also encoded by other nucleotide sequences in the sample. The rearrangement uses TRDV1 and TRDJ1, with 13 bases matching TRDD3. TCRdb supplies no J gene; here it was assigned by aligning the nucleotide sequence to germline. The V gene's germline CDR1 is TSWWSYY and CDR2 QGS. This CDR3 is built from 21 residues. In nucleotides, the CDR3 is TGTGCTCTTGGGGATCTGGACGGTACTGGGGGATACGTCATATACACTGATAAACTCATCTTT. Its translation is CALGDLDGTGGYVIYTDKLIF.

Only a few counts were recorded for this clone. TCRdb has a much larger clone's protein, which differs at residue 16 from the translation of this DNA, likely because of a read error; what is shown is the protein translated from the DNA. This sequence joins TRDV2 and TRDJ3; 10 bases agree with TRDD3. As TCRdb names no J gene, one was assigned here on the basis of a DNA match to germline. Per germline, CDR1 GEAIGNYY and CDR2 EKD. The CDR3 runs to 19 residues. The DNA for the CDR3 is TGTGCCTGTGACATACTGGGGGATGCCCTCTCCTGGGACACCCGACGGATGTTTTTC. The encoded protein is CACDILGDALSWDTRRMFF.

This clone has a handful of counts. TCRdb attributes to this sequence the protein of a much larger clone, which differs from the DNA translation at residue 8; a read error is likely, and the protein displayed is translated from the DNA. The rearrangement uses TRDV2 and TRDJ1; possibly TRDD3 for D (6 bases). V was shortened by 0 bases and J by 2 bases, with 18 bases between the two germline ends. The CDR3 is 17 amino acids. From germline, CDR1 is GEAIGNYY and CDR2 EKD. The CDR3 spells CACDTVGPGEKTDKLIF. In nucleotides, the CDR3 is TGTGCCTGTGACACCGTTGGGCCGGGGGAGAAGACCGATAAACTCATCTTT.

With respect to this clone: This likely stems from a read error, as it lies one base from a far larger clone. Other DNA sequences in the same sample also yield this CDR3. This chain connects TRDV1 to TRDJ2, with 13 nucleotides matching TRDD3. The J gene, not given by TCRdb, was assigned here from a germline match of the nucleotide sequence. The V gene's germline CDR1 is TSWWSYY and CDR2 QGS. There are 24 residues in the CDR3. The CDR3 nucleotides read TGTGCCCTTGGGGAATCGATAACCTTCCCACCTTTTACTGGGGGATACGCGGGAGCAGCACAACTCTTCTTT. As protein: CALGESITFPPFTGGYAGAAQLFF.

Details on this clone: TCRdb has a much larger clone's protein, which differs at residue 15 from the translation of this DNA, likely because of a read error; what is shown is the protein translated from the DNA. The genes are TRDV2 and TRDJ3, with 9 bases that match TRDD3. The J gene, not given by TCRdb, was assigned here from a germline match of the nucleotide sequence. The germline V gene encodes CDR1 GEAIGNYY and CDR2 EKD. CDR3 length: 23 residues. The ends lost 3 bases at V and 2 bases at J; junction bases unmatched: 22. This chain's CDR3 is CACDPVGTSTGGPSPWDTRQMFF. CDR3 nucleotide sequence: TGTGCCTGTGACCCGGTTGGGACCAGTACTGGGGGACCCAGCCCCTGGGACACCCGACAGATGTTTTTC.

This clone was counted at least ten times. The chain uses TRDV3 and TRDJ1, with D hard to call. From germline, CDR1 is TVYSNPD and CDR2 GDNSRS (reference sequence). This CDR3 comprises 15 residues. The V and J ends lost 1 base and 2 bases respectively, with 17 bases between them. The CDR3 DNA is TGTGCCTTTATATCGCGGCTAACCCATACCGATAAACTCATCTTT. It encodes CAFISRLTHTDKLIF.

This clone was counted at least ten times. This chain links TRDV3 with TRDJ1; D gene unclear. The CDR3 consists of 22 residues. CDR1 and CDR2 (germline): TVYSNPD, GDNSRS (reference sequence). V gave up 2 bases and J gave up 0 bases, with 37 bases separating them. For the CDR3, the DNA is TGTGCCTTTGGTGACTTTCCGCACGGCCGATGCCGAGGACCGGTGTACACCGATAAACTCATCTTT. Protein sequence: CAFGDFPHGRCRGPVYTDKLIF.

Comment on this clone: A read error is the likely source, as a far larger clone sits one nucleotide away. Other DNA sequences in this sample translate to the same CDR3. No J gene was called, and the V gene is TRDV3; TRDD3 is the table's D call and was not checked against the DNA. Germline values: CDR1 TVYSNPD, CDR2 GDNSRS (reference sequence). There are 16 residues in the CDR3. CDR3 region: CASPTAWEIGWHKLIF. CDR3 in DNA: TGTGCCTCTCCTACGGCCTGGGAGATAGGCTGGCATAAACTCATCTTC.

This clone was detected ten times or more. The chain is built from TRDV1 and TRDJ1; unclear D gene. V lost 0 bases and J lost 2, with 10 bases in between. The CDR3 totals 15 residues. Germline loops: CDR1 TSWWSYY, CDR2 QGS. The CDR3: CALGELAPGTDKLIF. The CDR3 DNA sequence: TGTGCTCTTGGGGAACTAGCCCCGGGGACCGATAAACTCATCTTT.

Regarding this clone: TCRdb's listed protein matches a much larger clone and diverges from this DNA's translation at residue 8, likely through a read error; the protein shown comes from the DNA. The chain recombines TRDV1 with TRDJ1; TRDD2 or TRDD3 may be the D gene (5 bases each). TCRdb offers no J gene call, so here the DNA was matched to germline to obtain one. Trimming shortened V by 8 bases and J by 0 bases, and 37 bases separated the two germline ends. Germline values: CDR1 TSWWSYY, CDR2 QGS. The length of the CDR3 is 22 residues. CDR3 protein: CALYFPGLFRAGFSHYTDKLIF. The DNA for the CDR3 is TGTGCTCTTTACTTCCCGGGGCTCTTTCGGGCGGGATTCTCTCACTACACCGATAAACTCATCTTT.

With respect to this clone: A read error likely explains why the TCRdb protein, taken from a much larger clone, differs from this DNA's translation at residue 6; the protein shown is translated from the DNA. This chain connects TRDV3 to TRDJ1; D uncertain. The J gene, missing from TCRdb, was assigned here through DNA to germline matching. Germline V lookup: CDR1 TVYSNPD, CDR2 GDNSRS (reference sequence). Between the trimmed V and J ends, which lost 4 bases and 0 bases, there was a span of 21 bases. CDR3 size: 16 residues. The CDR3 sequence is CASMARMGPYTDKLIF. CDR3 nucleotide sequence: TGTGCCTCAATGGCAAGAATGGGCCCTTACACCGATAAACTCATCTTT.

This clone has a handful of counts. With only one base between it and a far larger clone, this is likely a read error. The same CDR3 is also encoded by other DNA sequences in this sample. For the V gene the call is TRDV2; the J gene has no call; the table's D call of TRDD3 was not tested on the DNA. Germline assignment: CDR1 GEAIGNYY and CDR2 EKD. The CDR3 runs to 16 residues. CDR3 sequence: CACDTPGEALTAQLFF. The CDR3 nucleotides are TGTGCCTGTGACACCCCTGGGGAAGCTTTGACAGCACAACTCTTCTTC.

This clone has more than one count but fewer than ten. This DNA's translation differs at residue 4 from TCRdb's protein, which comes from a much larger clone; a read error is likely, and the protein shown is translated from the DNA. This chain connects TRDV2 to TRDJ1; TRDD3 agrees at 13 bases. TCRdb leaves out the J gene; it was filled in here by matching the DNA to germline. The CDR3 loop spans 20 amino acids. Germline lookup yields CDR1 GEAIGNYY and CDR2 EKD. In nucleotides, the CDR3 is TGTGCCTGTGGCACCGTTGAATTACTGGGGGATACGTCAGACACCGATAAACTCATCTTT. Residues: CACGTVELLGDTSDTDKLIF.

As for this clone: The TCRdb protein comes from a much larger clone and disagrees with this DNA's translation at residue 14, likely due to a read error; the protein given here is derived from the DNA. The chain combines TRDV1 with TRDJ1; 8 bases fit TRDD3. The V gene's germline CDR1 is TSWWSYY and CDR2 QGS. This CDR3 contains 17 residues. CDR3 amino acids: CALGERPPGDITDELIF. DNA for the CDR3: TGTGCTCTTGGGGAACGGCCTCCGGGGGATATAACCGATGAACTCATCTTT.

Comments on this clone: A far larger clone is a single base away, which makes a read error likely. The sample contains more than one DNA sequence encoding this CDR3. The chain carries TRDV2 and TRDJ1; 10 bases fit TRDD3. Germline V gene lookup returns CDR1 GEAIGNYY and CDR2 EKD. The CDR3 consists of 18 residues. Here the CDR3 DNA reads TGTGCCTGTGACACCGTCAACCGGGGGATACGCGGCACCGATAAGCTCATCTTT. Its translation: CACDTVNRGIRGTDKLIF.

The sample holds a few counts of this clone. Given a far larger clone just one base away, this is likely a sequencing read error. V gene TRDV2 combines with J gene TRDJ1; 8 bases are shared with TRDD3. Matching the DNA to germline supplied the J gene, which TCRdb does not give. The CDR3 spans 24 residues. The germline CDR1 and CDR2 sequences are GEAIGNYY and EKD. This chain's CDR3 is CACDPVRRPSKFGTGGPTTDKLIF. CDR3 sequence (DNA): TGCGCCTGTGACCCGGTCCGTCGCCCCAGTAAGTTTGGTACTGGGGGGCCCACCACCGATAAACTCATCTTT.

This clone came up a few times. The mismatch at residue 11 between this DNA's translation and the TCRdb protein of a much larger clone likely reflects a read error; the protein shown is translated from the DNA. The chain joins TRDV1 to TRDJ1; D possibly corresponds to TRDD2 (5 bases). Because TCRdb records no J gene, it was assigned here through a match of the DNA to germline. This CDR3 contains 21 residues. Looked up from germline, CDR1 is TSWWSYY and CDR2 is QGS. The ends were cut back, 0 bases at V and 0 bases at J, with 26 bases in the middle. The CDR3 DNA reads TGTGCTCTTGGGGAACTACTATTCGCCTACATTGTTCCGCAGTACACCGATAAACTCATCTTT. Protein sequence: CALGELLFAYIVPQYTDKLIF.